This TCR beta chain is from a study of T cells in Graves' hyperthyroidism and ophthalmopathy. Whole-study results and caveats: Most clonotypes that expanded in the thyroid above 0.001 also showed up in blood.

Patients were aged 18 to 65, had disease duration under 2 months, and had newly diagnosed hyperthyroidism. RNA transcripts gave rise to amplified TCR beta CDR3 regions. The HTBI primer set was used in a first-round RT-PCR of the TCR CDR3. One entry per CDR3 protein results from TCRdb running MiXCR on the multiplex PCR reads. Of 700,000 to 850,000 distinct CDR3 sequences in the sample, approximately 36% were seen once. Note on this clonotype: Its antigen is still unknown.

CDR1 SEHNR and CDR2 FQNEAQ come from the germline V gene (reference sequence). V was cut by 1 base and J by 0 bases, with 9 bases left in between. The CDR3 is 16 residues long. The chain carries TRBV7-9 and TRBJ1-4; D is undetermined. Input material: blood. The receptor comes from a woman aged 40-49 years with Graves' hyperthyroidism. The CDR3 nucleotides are TGTGCCAGCAGCTTAGGCCACGATGCAACTAATGAAAAACTGTTTTTT. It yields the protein CASSLGHDATNEKLFF.